The sample holds a few counts of the clone carrying this T cell receptor (beta chain). This record belongs to a study of T-cell reconstitution after alpha-beta-depleted transplantation in children. Per germline, CDR1 LGHNA and CDR2 YNFKEQ. Trimming cost V 4 bases and J 2 bases; bases outside gene matches: 4. This CDR3 contains 16 residues. During its preparation, the TCRbeta library received unique molecular identifiers. In TCRdb, the PCR reads were re-called with MiXCR into one record per CDR3 protein. This sample has hundreds of thousands of distinct CDR3 sequences; roughly 13% occur once, and the top ten carry 2% to 2.5%.

The chain links TRBV4-2 to TRBJ2-1, with 11 bases lining up with TRBD2. This receptor was taken from a male patient between 10 and 17 years old who had a stem cell transplant for acute myeloid leukemia, so the T cells may come from the graft donor. Source: PBMCs, mostly from graft donor cells, taken 360 days after TCRalphabeta/CD19-depleted stem cell transplant. CDR3 sequence (DNA): TGTGCCAGCAGCCGAGGGACTAGCGGACCCTACAATGAGCAGTTCTTC. This translates into CASSRGTSGPYNEQFF.